This T cell receptor (beta chain) was captured by sequencing in a study of PD-L1 blockade in urothelial cancer. Study-wide context: Patients arrived having already received 0 to 3 prior chemotherapy regimens. Blood was tested 3 weeks (second dose) and 6 weeks into treatment.

This clone was seen just once. Each patient presented with locally advanced or metastatic urothelial carcinoma. The number of samples from each patient was between 1 and 8, taken pretreatment and on-treatment. With 1 base removed from V and 1 base from J, the gap between germline ends came to 8 bases. The CDR3 sequence is 14 residues long. The germline gives CDR1 SNHLY, CDR2 FYNNEI. The repertoire was sequenced with immunoSEQ multiplex PCR; TCRdb's copy has only in-frame clones and lacks some. The sample yields some 41,000 clones, about 88% seen once. The sample was PBMCs, taken around atezolizumab (anti-PD-L1) treatment. This sequence was found in a woman aged 55-70 years with urothelial cancer. The chain has TRBV2 and TRBJ2-7; D might be TRBD1 (6 bases). CDR3 residues: CASSEEQGSYEQYF. In DNA, the CDR3 is TGTGCCAGCAGTGAAGAACAGGGATCCTACGAGCAGTACTTC. Together with reference TRBV2 and TRBJ2-7, the CDR3 gives the full variable domain: EPEVTQTPSHQVTQMGQEVILRCVPISNHLYFYWYRQILGQKVEFLVSFYNNEISEKSEIFDDQFSVERPDGSNFTLKIRSTKLEDSAMYFCASSEEQGSYEQYFGPGTRLTVT.